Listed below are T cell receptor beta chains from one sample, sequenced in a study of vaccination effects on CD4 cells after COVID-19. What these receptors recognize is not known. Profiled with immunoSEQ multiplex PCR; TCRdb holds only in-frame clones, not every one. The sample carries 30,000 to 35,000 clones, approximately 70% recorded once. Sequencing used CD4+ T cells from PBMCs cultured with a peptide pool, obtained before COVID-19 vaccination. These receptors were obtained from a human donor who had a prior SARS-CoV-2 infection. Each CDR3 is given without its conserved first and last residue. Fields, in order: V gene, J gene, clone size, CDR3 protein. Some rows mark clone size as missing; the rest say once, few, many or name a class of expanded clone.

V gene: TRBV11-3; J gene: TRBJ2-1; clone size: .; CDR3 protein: ASSRTNNEQF
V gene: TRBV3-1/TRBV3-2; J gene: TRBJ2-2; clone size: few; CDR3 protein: ASSQEWRGLRGTGELF
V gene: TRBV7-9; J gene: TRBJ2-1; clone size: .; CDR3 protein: ASSRDYSYNEQF
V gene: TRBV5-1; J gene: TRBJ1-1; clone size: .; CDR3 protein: ASSPRPQDGTEAF
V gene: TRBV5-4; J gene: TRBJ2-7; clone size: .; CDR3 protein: ASSLGREQY
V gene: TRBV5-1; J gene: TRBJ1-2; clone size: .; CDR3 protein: ASSRSEPTLSYT
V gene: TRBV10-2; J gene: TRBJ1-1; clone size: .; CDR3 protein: ASKRDRASEAF
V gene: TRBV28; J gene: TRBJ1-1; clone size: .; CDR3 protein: ASSLLSQAVESEAF
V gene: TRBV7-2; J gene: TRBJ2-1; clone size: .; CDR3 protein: ASSLGGTGSYNEQF
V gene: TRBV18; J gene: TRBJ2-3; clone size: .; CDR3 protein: ASSILAGARTDTQY
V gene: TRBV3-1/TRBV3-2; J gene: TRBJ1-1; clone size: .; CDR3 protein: ASSQQGRGAEAF
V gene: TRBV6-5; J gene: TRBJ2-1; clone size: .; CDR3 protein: ASSPGLAYNEQF
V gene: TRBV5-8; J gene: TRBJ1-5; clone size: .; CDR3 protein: ASSRAGTINQPQH
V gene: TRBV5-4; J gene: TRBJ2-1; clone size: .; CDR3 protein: ASSLAGTGYNEQF
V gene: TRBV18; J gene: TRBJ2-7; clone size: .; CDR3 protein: ASSPLVPRTTYEQY
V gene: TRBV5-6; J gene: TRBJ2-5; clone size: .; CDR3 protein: ASSRQPQETQY
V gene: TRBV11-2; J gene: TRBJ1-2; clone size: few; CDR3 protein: ASSLFRGWNYGYT
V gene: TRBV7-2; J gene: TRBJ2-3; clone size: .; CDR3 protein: ASSLSDTQY
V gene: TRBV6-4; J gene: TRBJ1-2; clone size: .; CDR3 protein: ASSEPVPRGGYT
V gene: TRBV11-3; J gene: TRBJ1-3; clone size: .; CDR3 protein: ASSLGGGYTTSGNTIY
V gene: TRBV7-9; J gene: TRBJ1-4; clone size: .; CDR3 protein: ASSLDQGANEKLF
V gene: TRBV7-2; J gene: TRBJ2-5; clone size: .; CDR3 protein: ASSLSTAGIQETQY
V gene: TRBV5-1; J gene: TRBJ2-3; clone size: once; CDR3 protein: ASSLDGPSTDTQY
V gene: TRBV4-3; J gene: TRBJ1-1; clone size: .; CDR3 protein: ASSLRRGVGVNTEAF
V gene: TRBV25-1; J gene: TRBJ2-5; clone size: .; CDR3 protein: ASSEYRGAGIETQY
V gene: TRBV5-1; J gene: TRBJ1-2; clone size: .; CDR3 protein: ASTSLQGDGYT
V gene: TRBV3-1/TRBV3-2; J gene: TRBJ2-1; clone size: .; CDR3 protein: ASSEDVASGGSEQF
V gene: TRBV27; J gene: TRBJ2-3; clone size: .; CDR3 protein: ASSLGFTDTQY
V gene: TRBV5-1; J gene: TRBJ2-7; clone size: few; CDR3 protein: ASSDDRGSYEQY
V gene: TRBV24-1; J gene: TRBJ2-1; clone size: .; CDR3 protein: ATGTSGIYNEQF
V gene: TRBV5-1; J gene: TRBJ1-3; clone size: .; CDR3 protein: ASSWASGPGNTIY
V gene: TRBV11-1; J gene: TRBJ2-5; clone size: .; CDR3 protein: ASSLGLAGDVETQY
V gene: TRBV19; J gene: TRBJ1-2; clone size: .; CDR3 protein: ASSIQDASANYGYT
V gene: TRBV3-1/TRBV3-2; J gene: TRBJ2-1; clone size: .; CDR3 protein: ASSLTSSFWDEQF
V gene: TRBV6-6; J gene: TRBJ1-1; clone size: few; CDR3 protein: ASRAGGALKWAF
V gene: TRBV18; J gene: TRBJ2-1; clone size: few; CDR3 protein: ASSPPASGNHEQF
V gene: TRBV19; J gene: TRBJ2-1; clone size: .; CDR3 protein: ASSIDSWRYNEQF
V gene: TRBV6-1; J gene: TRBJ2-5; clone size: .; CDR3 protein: ASSEGGPYQETQY
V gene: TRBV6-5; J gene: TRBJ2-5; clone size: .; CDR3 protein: ASRVRGETQY
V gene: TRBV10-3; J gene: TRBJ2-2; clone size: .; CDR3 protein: AISESGGIDTGELF
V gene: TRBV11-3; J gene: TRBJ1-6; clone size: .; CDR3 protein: ASSLGIDSNNSPLH
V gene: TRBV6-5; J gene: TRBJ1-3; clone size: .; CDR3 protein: ASSYSDSSGNTIY
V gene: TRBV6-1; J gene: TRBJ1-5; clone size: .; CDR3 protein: ASSEALGVSNQPQH
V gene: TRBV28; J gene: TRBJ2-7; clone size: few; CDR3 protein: ASRLLAGAREQY
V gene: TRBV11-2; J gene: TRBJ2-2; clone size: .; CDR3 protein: ASSQTGGLASGELF
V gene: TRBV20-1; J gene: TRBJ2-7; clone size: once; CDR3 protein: SASIAPESYEQY
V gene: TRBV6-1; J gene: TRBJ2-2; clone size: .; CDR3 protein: ASSENRGHTGELF
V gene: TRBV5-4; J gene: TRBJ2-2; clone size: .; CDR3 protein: ASSEPKRGRHTGELF
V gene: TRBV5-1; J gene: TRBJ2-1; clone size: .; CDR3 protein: ASSLAGSGTYNEQF
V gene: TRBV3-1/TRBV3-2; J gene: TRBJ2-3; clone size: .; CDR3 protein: ASSQIGGLDTQY
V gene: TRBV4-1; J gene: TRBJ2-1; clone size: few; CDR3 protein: ASSQLSMHEQF
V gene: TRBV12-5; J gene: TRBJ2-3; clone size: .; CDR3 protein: ASGLVDLDTQY
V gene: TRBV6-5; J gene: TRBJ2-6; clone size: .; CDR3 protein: ASSSGAGANVLT